This is a list of T cell receptor beta chains from one sample in a study of molecular identifiers for immune sequencing clone quantification. TCRdb fed the PCR reads into MiXCR, producing one record per CDR3 protein. This repertoire shows about 300,000 distinct CDR3 sequences, about a fifth found once; its top ten account for approximately 0.85%. The sequencing input was naive CD8+ T cells from blood, with Jurkat cell RNA spiked in. These receptors came from a human donor in good health. Some libraries in this study had Jurkat cell RNA spiked in. Each CDR3 is given with its conserved first and last residue. The D gene is left open where the match is weak. Size is stated for part of the rows, as once, few or many counts, or as a class when the clone is expanded.

>many|-|14|TRBV27|TRBJ2-5
TGTGCCAGCAGTAGCCTGGACCCTCAAGAGACCCAGTACTTC
CASSSLDPQETQYF
>-|TRBD2|20|TRBV11-2|TRBJ2-1
TGTGCCAGCAGCTCACTCCAGAAACGAAGACTAGCGGACTCCTACAATGAGCAGTTCTTC
CASSSLQKRRLADSYNEQFF
>many|-|13|TRBV7-2|TRBJ2-1
TGTGCCAGCAGCTTAGCTGTCGTCCCTGAGCAGTTCTTC
CASSLAVVPEQFF
>many|TRBD1|14|TRBV28|TRBJ1-5
TGTGCCAGCGGGGAGACAGGGGGCAATCAGCCCCAGCATTTT
CASGETGGNQPQHF
>many|TRBD1|13|TRBV12-3/TRBV12-4|TRBJ1-5
TGTGCCAGCAGAGACAGGGGGCCGGGGCCCCAGCATTTT
CASRDRGPGPQHF
>few|-|16|TRBV11-2|TRBJ2-1
TGTGCCAGCAGCTTCCTTCAAATCTCCGGCTACAATGAGCAGTTCTTC
CASSFLQISGYNEQFF
>many|-|13|TRBV4-3|TRBJ2-5
TGCGCCAGCAGCCAAGTTCGGGGAGAGACCCAGTACTTC
CASSQVRGETQYF
>-|TRBD2|14|TRBV7-9|TRBJ2-7
TGTGCCAGCAGCTCCTCGACTAGCGGGCCGGAGCAGTACTTC
CASSSSTSGPEQYF
>few|TRBD1|17|TRBV19|TRBJ1-5
TGTGCCAGTAGTATCTATTGGACAGGGGGCTCCAATCAGCCCCAGCATTTT
CASSIYWTGGSNQPQHF
>-|TRBD2|18|TRBV11-2|TRBJ2-1
TGTGCCGGCAGCTTCCCCAGGGTAGCGGGGACCCCGGGGGATGAGCAGTTCTTC
CAGSFPRVAGTPGDEQFF
>few|-|13|TRBV19|TRBJ2-2
TGTGCCAGTAGCGGGAGCGGGACCGGGGAGCTGTTTTTT
CASSGSGTGELFF
>many|TRBD1|15|TRBV5-1|TRBJ1-4
TGCGCCAGCAGCTTGGAGACAGGGTTTAATGAAAAACTGTTTTTT
CASSLETGFNEKLFF
>many|-|15|TRBV13|TRBJ2-6
TGTGCCAGCAGCTTATGGATCTCTGGGGCCAACGTCCTGACTTTC
CASSLWISGANVLTF
>-|TRBD2|15|TRBV7-9|TRBJ2-3
TGTGTCAGCCGAAAGCGGGGAGACCACACAGATACGCAGTATTTT
CVSRKRGDHTDTQYF
>many|-|12|TRBV23-1|TRBJ1-1
TGCGCCAGCAGTCAATGGGGCCCTGAAGCTTTCTTT
CASSQWGPEAFF
>many|-|14|TRBV5-1|TRBJ2-7
TGCGCCAGCAGCTTGGACAGGCTACCTAACGAGCAGTACTTC
CASSLDRLPNEQYF
>-|TRBD2|16|TRBV6-2/TRBV6-3|TRBJ2-3
TGTGCCAGCACTCCTGCAAGCGGGGGGGCCTATGACGCCCAGTATTTT
CASTPASGGAYDAQYF
>many|-|15|TRBV2|TRBJ1-5
TGTGCCAGCTCAGACAGGCCACAGGGCAATCAGCCCCAGCATTTT
CASSDRPQGNQPQHF
>many|-|12|TRBV29-1|TRBJ2-7
TGCAGCGCCCTGGACACCCGGGATGAGCAGTACTTC
CSALDTRDEQYF
>many|-|14|TRBV7-9|TRBJ2-5
TGTGCCAGCAGCTTCCCCGTAACACAAGAGACCCAGTACTTC
CASSFPVTQETQYF
>few|TRBD2|15|TRBV29-1|TRBJ2-5
TGCAGCGTTCAAACTAGCGGGAGGGCCGAGGAGACCCAGTACTTC
CSVQTSGRAEETQYF
>many|-|15|TRBV2|TRBJ2-7
TGTGCCAGCAGTGAAACCTCCGGGCAGTCCTACGAGCAGTACTTC
CASSETSGQSYEQYF
>many|-|16|TRBV28|TRBJ1-1
TGTGCCAGCAGTTTAAAGACAGGCAATATGAACACTGAAGCTTTCTTT
CASSLKTGNMNTEAFF
>many|-|13|TRBV7-9|TRBJ2-2
TGTGCCAGCAACCCGGGAGTTCTCGGGGAGCTGTTTTTT
CASNPGVLGELFF
>many|TRBD1|14|TRBV12-5|TRBJ2-7
TGTGCTAGTGCCCCCGGGACAGGGAACTACGAGCAGTACTTC
CASAPGTGNYEQYF
>many|TRBD1|16|TRBV7-2|TRBJ1-3
TGTGCCAGCACCCTGGAGGACAGGGGGAATGGAAACACCATATATTTT
CASTLEDRGNGNTIYF
>few|TRBD1|17|TRBV3-1|TRBJ2-2
TGTGCCAGCAGCCTAAGCCAGACAGGGAAGGGCACCGGGGAGCTGTTTTTT
CASSLSQTGKGTGELFF
>many|-|13|TRBV19|TRBJ1-1
TGTGCCAGTACCGACGGTTCGAACACTGAAGCTTTCTTT
CASTDGSNTEAFF
>-|-|16|TRBV27|TRBJ2-7
TGTGCCAGCAGTTTTATAGTTGGCCGAAAACCGTACGAGCAGTACTTC
CASSFIVGRKPYEQYF
>many|-|17|TRBV21-1|TRBJ2-7
TGTGCCAGCGACAAAGGACTAGCGGGAGAGTTTTCCTACGAGCAGTACTTC
CASDKGLAGEFSYEQYF
>-|TRBD2|16|TRBV7-8|TRBJ2-3
TGTGCCAGCAGCCTAGCCGGGACTAGCGCTACAGATACGCAGTATTTT
CASSLAGTSATDTQYF
>many|-|13|TRBV19|TRBJ1-1
TGTGCCAGTAGTATAAAGTCGGACACTGAAGCTTTCTTT
CASSIKSDTEAFF
>once|-|15|TRBV7-7|TRBJ2-2
TGTGCTAGCAGCTTAGAGGGCGCAGACACCGGGGAGCTGTTTTTT
CASSLEGADTGELFF
>-|TRBD2|15|TRBV11-2|TRBJ2-5
TGTGCCAGCAGCTTAGGCGGGGGGCCTCAAGAGACCCAGTACTTC
CASSLGGGPQETQYF
>few|TRBD2|18|TRBV6-5|TRBJ2-5
TGTGCCAGCAGTTACGGCCTAGCGGGAGGGGGTAAACAAGAGACCCAGTACTTC
CASSYGLAGGGKQETQYF
>-|-|15|TRBV3-1|TRBJ2-2
TGTGCCAGCAGCCAAGAGCGACTTAACACCGGGGAGCTGTTTTTT
CASSQERLNTGELFF
>many|-|19|TRBV14|TRBJ2-2
TGTGCCAGCAGCCAAGATTCGGTTTTGTTGGCAGCCAACACCGGGGAGCTGTTTTTT
CASSQDSVLLAANTGELFF
>-|-|14|TRBV6-2/TRBV6-3|TRBJ2-2
TGTGCCAGCAGTTATCGGGGGCAGATCGGGGGGCTGTTTTTT
CASSYRGQIGGLFF
>many|-|14|TRBV7-6|TRBJ2-7
TGTGCCAGCAGCTCCGGGGGACACGGGGACGAGCAGTACTTC
CASSSGGHGDEQYF
>many|-|13|TRBV27|TRBJ2-7
TGCGCCAGCAGCTTGGCAGGAGACTACGAGCAGTACTTC
CASSLAGDYEQYF
>many|TRBD2|17|TRBV7-8|TRBJ2-3
TGTGCCAGCAGCTTAGGAGCACTAGCGGGTCGCACAGATACGCAGTATTTT
CASSLGALAGRTDTQYF
>many|-|16|TRBV4-3|TRBJ1-3
TGCGCCAGCAGCCAAGACAGGTATTCCTCTGGAAACACCATATATTTT
CASSQDRYSSGNTIYF
>many|-|12|TRBV29-1|TRBJ2-7
TGCAGCGTGGCCAGTCTTGGGTACGAGCAGTACTTC
CSVASLGYEQYF
>many|-|15|TRBV7-2|TRBJ2-1
TGTGCCAGCAGCCCTAGTCGGGGGGCGTACAATGAGCAGTTCTTC
CASSPSRGAYNEQFF
>many|TRBD1|17|TRBV2|TRBJ2-6
TGTGCCAGCAGTGATACGGACAGGCTTGCTGGGGCCAACGTCCTGACTTTC
CASSDTDRLAGANVLTF
>few|TRBD1|14|TRBV28|TRBJ2-1
TGTGCCAGCAGTTTGACAGGGGGAGGTGATGAGCAGTTCTTC
CASSLTGGGDEQFF
>many|-|17|TRBV4-1|TRBJ1-5
TGCGCCAGCAGCCAAGATCGTATAGGGGTTGGCAATCAGCCCCAGCATTTT
CASSQDRIGVGNQPQHF
>many|TRBD1|13|TRBV19|TRBJ2-7
TGTGCCAGTAGTATCGGGACAGCTGGCGAGCAGTACTTC
CASSIGTAGEQYF
>-|TRBD2|18|TRBV7-2|TRBJ2-2
TGTGCCAGCAGCTTAGCGCTAGCGGGAGGGCCGAACACCGGGGAGCCGTTTTTT
CASSLALAGGPNTGEPFF
>-|-|14|TRBV18|TRBJ1-1
TGTGCCAGCTCACCCCCAGACAAGCACACTGAAGCTTTCTTT
CASSPPDKHTEAFF
>many|-|12|TRBV7-9|TRBJ2-7
TGTGCCAGCAGCTCGGCGGGATACGAGCAGTACTTC
CASSSAGYEQYF
>many|-|14|TRBV7-2|TRBJ2-3
TGTGCCAGCAGCTTAGGCCCTTTCCTGGATACGCAGTATTTT
CASSLGPFLDTQYF
>many|TRBD2|14|TRBV12-3/TRBV12-4|TRBJ2-1
TGTGCCAGCAGTCACACCGCGGGGGGTAAAGGGCAGTTCTTC
CASSHTAGGKGQFF
>-|TRBD1|15|TRBV20-1|TRBJ2-7
TGCAGTGTCCAAGAGTTTGGGACAGGGGTTAGCGAGCAGTACTTC
CSVQEFGTGVSEQYF
>-|-|17|TRBV13|TRBJ2-2
TGTGCCAGCAGCTCAAGTGGACTGGTAATAGACACCGGGGAGCTGTTTTTT
CASSSSGLVIDTGELFF
>many|-|11|TRBV12-3/TRBV12-4|TRBJ1-1
TGTGCCAGCAGAGACGGATATGAAGCTTTCTTT
CASRDGYEAFF
>-|TRBD1|15|TRBV7-2|TRBJ1-2
TGTGCCAGCAGCTTAGTGGACAGGCGAGACTATGGCTACACCTTC
CASSLVDRRDYGYTF
>many|-|11|TRBV12-3/TRBV12-4|TRBJ1-6
TGTGCCAGCAGCCCCGGGGGACCCCTCCACTTT
CASSPGGPLHF